The present entry profiles one T cell receptor (beta chain) with its context. Method: immunoSEQ multiplex PCR; TCRdb's copy keeps in-frame clones and lacks some. This sample has roughly 40,000 clones; about 91% occur once, and the top ten carry under 1%. Patients got ipilimumab 1 mg/kg beginning 14 to 28 days post-transplant. Patients got 3 mg/kg IV nivolumab weeks 1, 4, 7, 10, then biweekly through week 26. The entry originates in a study of ipilimumab plus nivolumab after autologous stem cell transplantation. Study in general: Median doses per patient: a few ipilimumab, roughly 8 nivolumab.

The CDR3 totals 17 residues. The ends were cut back, 0 bases at V and 0 bases at J, with 12 bases in the middle. In germline, CDR1 is SNHLY, CDR2 FYNNEI. J is TRBJ2-1 and V is TRBV2; maybe TRBD2 (6 bases). The sequencing here drew on PBMCs, taken in a trial of ipilimumab plus nivolumab as post-transplant consolidation. The TCR sequence derives from a male donor with multiple myeloma. CDR3 sequence (DNA): TGTGCCAGCAGTGAAGCGCTTATGGGGGGCTCCTACAATGAGCAGTTCTTC. Residues: CASSEALMGGSYNEQFF.